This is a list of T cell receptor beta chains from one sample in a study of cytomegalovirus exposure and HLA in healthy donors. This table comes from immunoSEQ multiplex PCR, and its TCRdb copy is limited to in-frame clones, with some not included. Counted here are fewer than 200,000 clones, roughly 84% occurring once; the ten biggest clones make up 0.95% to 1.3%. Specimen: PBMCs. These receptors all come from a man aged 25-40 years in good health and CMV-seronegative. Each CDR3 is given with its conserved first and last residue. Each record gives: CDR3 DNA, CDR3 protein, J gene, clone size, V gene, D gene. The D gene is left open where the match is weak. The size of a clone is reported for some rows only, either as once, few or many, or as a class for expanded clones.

cdr3_nt: TGCGCCAGCAGCTTGTTGGGGGGGCCAGATACGCAGTATTTT
cdr3_aa: CASSLLGGPDTQYF
j_call: TRBJ2-3
clone_size: .
v_call: TRBV5-1
d_call: .

cdr3_nt: TGTGCCAGCAGCCGGCGGGGGTTGGGAAACACCATATATTTT
cdr3_aa: CASSRRGLGNTIYF
j_call: TRBJ1-3
clone_size: .
v_call: TRBV9
d_call: .

cdr3_nt: TGTGCCAGCTCTTACACCGGGGAGCTGTTTTTT
cdr3_aa: CASSYTGELFF
j_call: TRBJ2-2
clone_size: .
v_call: TRBV28
d_call: .

cdr3_nt: TGTGCCAGCAGCTTAGCTGCGGGAGGGCACAATGAGCAGTTCTTC
cdr3_aa: CASSLAAGGHNEQFF
j_call: TRBJ2-1
clone_size: once
v_call: TRBV7-3
d_call: TRBD2

cdr3_nt: TGCGCCAGCAGCTTGGGTTTCACCTCAATCGGCCAAGAGACCCAGTACTTC
cdr3_aa: CASSLGFTSIGQETQYF
j_call: TRBJ2-5
clone_size: .
v_call: TRBV5-1
d_call: .

cdr3_nt: TGTGCCAGCAGTTCAATAACAGGGGTTTTTGGACTCGAACTGTTTTTT
cdr3_aa: CASSSITGVFGLELFF
j_call: TRBJ1-4
clone_size: .
v_call: TRBV27
d_call: TRBD1

cdr3_nt: TGTGCCAGCAGTCCACGAGGCAGGATTGGGATAGCTAGCGGGGGAGACCACTACGAGCAGTACTTC
cdr3_aa: CASSPRGRIGIASGGDHYEQYF
j_call: TRBJ2-7
clone_size: .
v_call: TRBV27
d_call: TRBD2

cdr3_nt: TGTGCCAGCATGACAGGTGGATCTGGGGCCAACGTCCTGACTTTC
cdr3_aa: CASMTGGSGANVLTF
j_call: TRBJ2-6
clone_size: .
v_call: TRBV13
d_call: .

cdr3_nt: TGTGCCACCAGCAGGCTTAGCGGGATAGGACTAAGTACAGATACGCAGTATTTT
cdr3_aa: CATSRLSGIGLSTDTQYF
j_call: TRBJ2-3
clone_size: .
v_call: TRBV15
d_call: TRBD2

cdr3_nt: TGTGCCAGTGCGTTACGGGGACAGGGTGACTACACCTTC
cdr3_aa: CASALRGQGDYTF
j_call: TRBJ1-2
clone_size: .
v_call: TRBV19
d_call: TRBD1

cdr3_nt: TGTGCCAGCCGGGAGGTTCCCAAGCAGTACTTC
cdr3_aa: CASREVPKQYF
j_call: TRBJ2-5
clone_size: .
v_call: TRBV2
d_call: TRBD2

cdr3_nt: TGTGCCAGCAGCCCCAGGGAAAGGGAGCTGTTTTTT
cdr3_aa: CASSPRERELFF
j_call: TRBJ2-2
clone_size: few
v_call: TRBV4-2
d_call: .

cdr3_nt: TGTGCAAGTCGCTTAGCACTCTACCGCGGGGTCCGGGAGACCCAGTACTTC
cdr3_aa: CASRLALYRGVRETQYF
j_call: TRBJ2-5
clone_size: once
v_call: TRBV12-2
d_call: .

cdr3_nt: TGTGCCAGCAGTTCCCCCACATGGCCCTCCTACGAGCAGTACTTC
cdr3_aa: CASSSPTWPSYEQYF
j_call: TRBJ2-7
clone_size: .
v_call: TRBV27
d_call: .

cdr3_nt: TGTGCCAGCAGCCTAGGACAGGGGAGACCTTACGAGCAGTACTTC
cdr3_aa: CASSLGQGRPYEQYF
j_call: TRBJ2-7
clone_size: once
v_call: TRBV5-6
d_call: TRBD1

cdr3_nt: TGTGCCAGTACGGGGTCCTATAATTCACCCCTCCACTTT
cdr3_aa: CASTGSYNSPLHF
j_call: TRBJ1-6
clone_size: .
v_call: TRBV27
d_call: .

cdr3_nt: TGCAGCGTTGAGGGGCTGGACACTGAAGCTTTCTTT
cdr3_aa: CSVEGLDTEAFF
j_call: TRBJ1-1
clone_size: .
v_call: TRBV29-1
d_call: .

cdr3_nt: TGTGCCAGCAGTTCCAGGCCCGAAGCGCCCCAGCATTTT
cdr3_aa: CASSSRPEAPQHF
j_call: TRBJ1-5
clone_size: many
v_call: TRBV27
d_call: .

cdr3_nt: TGTGCCAGCTCATCTAGACTGGAAGAGACCCAGTACTTC
cdr3_aa: CASSSRLEETQYF
j_call: TRBJ2-5
clone_size: .
v_call: TRBV18
d_call: .

cdr3_nt: TGTGCCAGCAAGGGGGCCCCGGTCCAAGAGACCCAGTACTTC
cdr3_aa: CASKGAPVQETQYF
j_call: TRBJ2-5
clone_size: .
v_call: TRBV5-5
d_call: TRBD1

cdr3_nt: TGTGCCAGCTCACCTTCCCTCGACAGGGGGACTGAAGCTTTCTTT
cdr3_aa: CASSPSLDRGTEAFF
j_call: TRBJ1-1
clone_size: .
v_call: TRBV18
d_call: TRBD1

cdr3_nt: TGTGCCAGCAGTACGTTTACAGGGGGCATTGATGGCTACACCTTC
cdr3_aa: CASSTFTGGIDGYTF
j_call: TRBJ1-2
clone_size: .
v_call: TRBV2
d_call: TRBD1

cdr3_nt: TGTGCCAGTGCTAGTGACGCCTATAGCCTGGAGACCCAGTACTTC
cdr3_aa: CASASDAYSLETQYF
j_call: TRBJ2-5
clone_size: .
v_call: TRBV28
d_call: .

cdr3_nt: TGTGCCAGCAGTTACTCCTCGGACAGCTACAATGAGCAGTTCTTC
cdr3_aa: CASSYSSDSYNEQFF
j_call: TRBJ2-1
clone_size: once
v_call: TRBV6-5
d_call: .

cdr3_nt: TGTGCCAGCAGCTTAGAGGTTTGGACTAGTCCCGGAGAGCAGTTCTTC
cdr3_aa: CASSLEVWTSPGEQFF
j_call: TRBJ2-1
clone_size: .
v_call: TRBV7-6
d_call: TRBD2

cdr3_nt: TGTGCCAGCAGTTTCCGGTGGAGTCGGACGGGGGATACGCAGTATTTT
cdr3_aa: CASSFRWSRTGDTQYF
j_call: TRBJ2-3
clone_size: .
v_call: TRBV27
d_call: .

cdr3_nt: TGTGCCTGGGGTCGGGACACCAACACAGATACGCAGTATTTT
cdr3_aa: CAWGRDTNTDTQYF
j_call: TRBJ2-3
clone_size: .
v_call: TRBV30
d_call: .

cdr3_nt: TGTGCCAGCAGCCAAGGTCGTAGTGCGAACTACGAGCAGTACTTC
cdr3_aa: CASSQGRSANYEQYF
j_call: TRBJ2-7
clone_size: .
v_call: TRBV14
d_call: .

cdr3_nt: TGTGCCTGGAGTGTAGTAGGGGCAAAAAGGGGAGATACGCAGTATTTT
cdr3_aa: CAWSVVGAKRGDTQYF
j_call: TRBJ2-3
clone_size: .
v_call: TRBV30
d_call: .

cdr3_nt: TGTGCCAGCAATCCCCCGGGACAGGGGTTGGTCGGTGGCTACACCTTC
cdr3_aa: CASNPPGQGLVGGYTF
j_call: TRBJ1-2
clone_size: .
v_call: TRBV2
d_call: TRBD1

cdr3_nt: TGTGCCAGCAGCTTGGCAGTCAGCTCTGGAAACACCATATATTTT
cdr3_aa: CASSLAVSSGNTIYF
j_call: TRBJ1-3
clone_size: once
v_call: TRBV5-5
d_call: .

cdr3_nt: TGCGCCAGCAGCTTGAGGGCTAGCGGGGGGAAAGAGACCCAGTACTTC
cdr3_aa: CASSLRASGGKETQYF
j_call: TRBJ2-5
clone_size: few
v_call: TRBV5-1
d_call: TRBD2

cdr3_nt: TGTGCCAGCAGTATTCTTAGCGGGGGGCCCACAGATACGCAGTATTTT
cdr3_aa: CASSILSGGPTDTQYF
j_call: TRBJ2-3
clone_size: .
v_call: TRBV27
d_call: TRBD2